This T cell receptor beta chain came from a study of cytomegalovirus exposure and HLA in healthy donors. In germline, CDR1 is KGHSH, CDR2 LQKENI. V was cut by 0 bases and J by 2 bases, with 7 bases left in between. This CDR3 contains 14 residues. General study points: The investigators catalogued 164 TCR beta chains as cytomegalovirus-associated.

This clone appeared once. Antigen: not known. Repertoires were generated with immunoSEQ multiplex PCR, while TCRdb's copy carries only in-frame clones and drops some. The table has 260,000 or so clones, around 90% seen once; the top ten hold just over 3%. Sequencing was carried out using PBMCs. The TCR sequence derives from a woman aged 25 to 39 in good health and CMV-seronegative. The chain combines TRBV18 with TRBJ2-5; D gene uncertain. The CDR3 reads CASSPPYGQETQYF. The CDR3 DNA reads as TGTGCCAGCTCACCACCGTACGGACAAGAGACCCAGTACTTC.